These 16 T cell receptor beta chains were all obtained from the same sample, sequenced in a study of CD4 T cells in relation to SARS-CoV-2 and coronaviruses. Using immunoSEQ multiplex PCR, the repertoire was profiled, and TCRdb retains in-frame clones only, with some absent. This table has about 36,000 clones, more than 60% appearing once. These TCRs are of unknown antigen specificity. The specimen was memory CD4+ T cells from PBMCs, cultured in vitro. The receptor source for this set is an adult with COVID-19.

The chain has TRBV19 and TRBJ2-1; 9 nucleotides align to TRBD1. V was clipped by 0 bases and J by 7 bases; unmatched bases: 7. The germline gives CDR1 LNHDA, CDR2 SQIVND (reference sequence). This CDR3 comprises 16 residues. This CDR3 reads CASSIDPGTGHNEQFF. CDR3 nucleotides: TGTGCCAGTAGTATAGATCCCGGGACAGGGCATAATGAGCAGTTCTTC.

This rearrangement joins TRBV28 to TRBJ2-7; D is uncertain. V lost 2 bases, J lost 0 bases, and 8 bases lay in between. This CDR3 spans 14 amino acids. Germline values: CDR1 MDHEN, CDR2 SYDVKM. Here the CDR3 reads CASSLPAGSYEQYF. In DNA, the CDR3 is TGTGCCAGCAGTTTACCCGCTGGCTCCTACGAGCAGTACTTC. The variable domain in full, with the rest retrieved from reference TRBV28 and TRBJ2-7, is DVKVTQSSRYLVKRTGEKVFLECVQDMDHENMFWYRQDPGLGLRLIYFSYDVKMKEKGDIPEGYSVSREKKERFSLILESASTNQTSMYLCASSLPAGSYEQYFGPGTRLTVT.

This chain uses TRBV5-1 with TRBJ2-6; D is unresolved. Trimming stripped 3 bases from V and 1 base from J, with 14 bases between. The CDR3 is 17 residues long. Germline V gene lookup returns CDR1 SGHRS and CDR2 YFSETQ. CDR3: CASSWIIIGSGANVLTF. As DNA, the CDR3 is TGCGCCAGCAGCTGGATTATTATAGGTTCTGGGGCCAACGTCCTGACTTTC.

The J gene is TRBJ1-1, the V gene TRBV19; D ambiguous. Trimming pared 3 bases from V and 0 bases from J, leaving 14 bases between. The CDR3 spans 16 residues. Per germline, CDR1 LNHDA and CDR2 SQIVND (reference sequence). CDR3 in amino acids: CASSIRFTVMNTEAFF. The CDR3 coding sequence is TGTGCCAGTAGTATCCGGTTTACAGTCATGAACACTGAAGCTTTCTTT.

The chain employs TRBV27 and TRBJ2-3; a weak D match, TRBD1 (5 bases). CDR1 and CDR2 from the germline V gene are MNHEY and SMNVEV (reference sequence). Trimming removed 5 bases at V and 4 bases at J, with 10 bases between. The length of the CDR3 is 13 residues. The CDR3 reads CASSQQGPDTQYF. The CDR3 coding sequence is TGTGCCAGCAGTCAGCAGGGTCCAGATACGCAGTATTTT.

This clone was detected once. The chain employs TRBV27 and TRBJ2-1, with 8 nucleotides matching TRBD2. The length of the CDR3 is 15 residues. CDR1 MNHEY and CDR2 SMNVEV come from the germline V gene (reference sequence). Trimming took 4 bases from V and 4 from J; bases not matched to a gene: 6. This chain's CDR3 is CASSSTSATYNEQFF. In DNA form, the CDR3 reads TGTGCCAGCAGTTCGACTAGCGCAACTTACAATGAGCAGTTCTTC.

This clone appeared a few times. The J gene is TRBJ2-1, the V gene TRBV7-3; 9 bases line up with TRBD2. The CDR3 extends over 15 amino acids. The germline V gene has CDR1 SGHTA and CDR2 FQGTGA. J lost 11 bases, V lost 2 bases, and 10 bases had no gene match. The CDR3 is CASSLSSGTSQQQFF. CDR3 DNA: TGTGCCAGCAGCTTATCCTCCGGGACTAGCCAGCAGCAGTTCTTC.

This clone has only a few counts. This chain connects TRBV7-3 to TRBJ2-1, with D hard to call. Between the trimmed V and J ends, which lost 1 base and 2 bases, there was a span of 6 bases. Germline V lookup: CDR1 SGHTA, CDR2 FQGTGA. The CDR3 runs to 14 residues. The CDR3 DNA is TGTGCCAGCAGCTTAAGCTCGGCCTACAATGAGCAGTTCTTC. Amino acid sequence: CASSLSSAYNEQFF.

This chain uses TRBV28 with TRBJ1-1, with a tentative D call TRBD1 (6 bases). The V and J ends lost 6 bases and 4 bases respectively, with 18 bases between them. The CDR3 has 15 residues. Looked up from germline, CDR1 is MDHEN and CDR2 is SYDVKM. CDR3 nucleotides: TGTGCCAGCAGCCGCGGGGGGGCTCTGGGCACTGAAGCTTTCTTT. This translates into CASSRGGALGTEAFF.

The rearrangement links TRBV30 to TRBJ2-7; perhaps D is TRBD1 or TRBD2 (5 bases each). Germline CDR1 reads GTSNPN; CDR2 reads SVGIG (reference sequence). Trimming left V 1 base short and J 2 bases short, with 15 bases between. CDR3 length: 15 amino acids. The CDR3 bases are TGTGCCTGGAGTGCTGGGACGGACGCCACCTACGAGCAGTACTTC. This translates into CAWSAGTDATYEQYF.

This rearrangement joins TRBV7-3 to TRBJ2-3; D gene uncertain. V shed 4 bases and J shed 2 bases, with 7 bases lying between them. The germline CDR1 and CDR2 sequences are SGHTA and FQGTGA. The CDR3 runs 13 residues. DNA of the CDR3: TGTGCCAGCAGCTCGCGTCTCACAGATACGCAGTATTTT. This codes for CASSSRLTDTQYF.

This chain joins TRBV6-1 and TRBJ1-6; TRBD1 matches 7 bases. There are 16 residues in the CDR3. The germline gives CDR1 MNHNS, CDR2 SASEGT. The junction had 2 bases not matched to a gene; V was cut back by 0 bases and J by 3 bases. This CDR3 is CASSEAGQRYNSPLHF. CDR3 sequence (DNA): TGTGCCAGCAGTGAAGCGGGACAGCGCTATAATTCACCCCTCCACTTT.

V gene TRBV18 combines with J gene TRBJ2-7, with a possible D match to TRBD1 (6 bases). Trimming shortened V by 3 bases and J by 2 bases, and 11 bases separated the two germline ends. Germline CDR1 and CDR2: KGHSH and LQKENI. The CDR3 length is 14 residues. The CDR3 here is CASSPPGVPYEQYF. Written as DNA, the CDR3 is TGTGCCAGCTCACCCCCAGGGGTCCCCTACGAGCAGTACTTC.

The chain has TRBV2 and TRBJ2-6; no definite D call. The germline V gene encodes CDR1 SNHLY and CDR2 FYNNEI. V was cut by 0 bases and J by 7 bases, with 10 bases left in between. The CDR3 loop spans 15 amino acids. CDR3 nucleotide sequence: TGTGCCAGCAGTGAAGCGGTGGTAGCTGCCAACGTCCTGACTTTC. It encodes CASSEAVVAANVLTF.

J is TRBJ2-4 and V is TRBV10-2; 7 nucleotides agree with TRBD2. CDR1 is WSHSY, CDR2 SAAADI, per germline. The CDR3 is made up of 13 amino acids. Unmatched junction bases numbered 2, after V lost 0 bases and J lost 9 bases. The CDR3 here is CASSESRGTIQYF. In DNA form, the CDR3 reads TGCGCCAGCAGTGAGTCGCGGGGGACCATTCAGTACTTC.

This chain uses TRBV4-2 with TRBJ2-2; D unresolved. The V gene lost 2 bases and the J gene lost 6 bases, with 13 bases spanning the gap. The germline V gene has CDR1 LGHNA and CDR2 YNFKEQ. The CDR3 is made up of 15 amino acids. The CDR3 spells CASSQSQSSPGELFF. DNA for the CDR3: TGTGCCAGCAGCCAATCGCAATCCTCCCCCGGGGAGCTGTTTTTT.